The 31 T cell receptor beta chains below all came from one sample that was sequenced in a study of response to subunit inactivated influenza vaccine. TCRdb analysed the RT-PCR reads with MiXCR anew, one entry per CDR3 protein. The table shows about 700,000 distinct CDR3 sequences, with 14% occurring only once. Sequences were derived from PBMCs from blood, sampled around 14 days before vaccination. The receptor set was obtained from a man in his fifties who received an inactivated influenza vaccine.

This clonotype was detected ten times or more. CDR3 amino acids: CASSPGQRNSPLHF. CDR3 nucleotides: TGTGCCAGCTCCCCGGGACAGAGGAATTCACCCCTCCACTTT. V and J are TRBV3-1 and TRBJ1-6; 7 nucleotides line up with TRBD1. Per the germline V gene, CDR1 is LGHDT and CDR2 is YNNKEL (reference sequence). The junction had 8 bases not matched to a gene; V was cut back by 8 bases and J by 7 bases. The CDR3 loop spans 14 amino acids.

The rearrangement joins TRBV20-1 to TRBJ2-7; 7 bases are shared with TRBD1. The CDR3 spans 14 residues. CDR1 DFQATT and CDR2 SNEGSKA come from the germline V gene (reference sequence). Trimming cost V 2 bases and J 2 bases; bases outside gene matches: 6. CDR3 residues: CSARSYGTAYEQYF. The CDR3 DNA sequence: TGCAGTGCTAGATCTTACGGGACAGCCTACGAGCAGTACTTC.

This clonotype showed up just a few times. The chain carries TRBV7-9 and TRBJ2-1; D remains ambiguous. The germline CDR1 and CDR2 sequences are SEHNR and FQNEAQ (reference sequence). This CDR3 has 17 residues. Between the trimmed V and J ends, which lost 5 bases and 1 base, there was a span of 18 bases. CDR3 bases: TGTGCCAGCAGCCCACCGTCGGACCGTCGGTCCTACAATGAGCAGTTCTTC. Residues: CASSPPSDRRSYNEQFF.

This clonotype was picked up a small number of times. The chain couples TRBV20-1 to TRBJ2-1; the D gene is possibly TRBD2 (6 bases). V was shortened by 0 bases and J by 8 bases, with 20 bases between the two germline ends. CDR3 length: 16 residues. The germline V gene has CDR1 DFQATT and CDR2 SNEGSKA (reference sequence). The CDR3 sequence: CSAREEGLASRYEQFF. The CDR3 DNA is TGCAGTGCTAGAGAAGAGGGGCTAGCGAGTCGGTATGAGCAGTTCTTC.

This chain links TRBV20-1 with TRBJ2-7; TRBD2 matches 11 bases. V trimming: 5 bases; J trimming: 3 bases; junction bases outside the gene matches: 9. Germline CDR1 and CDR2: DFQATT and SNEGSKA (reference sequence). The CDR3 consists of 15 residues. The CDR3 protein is CSARGLAGLDYEQYF. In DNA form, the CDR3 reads TGCAGTGCTCGAGGACTAGCGGGTTTGGACTACGAGCAGTACTTC.

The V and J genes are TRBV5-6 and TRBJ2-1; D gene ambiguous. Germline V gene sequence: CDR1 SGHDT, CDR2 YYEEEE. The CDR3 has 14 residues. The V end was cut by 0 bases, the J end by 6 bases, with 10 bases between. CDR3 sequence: CASSLVGMGNEQFF. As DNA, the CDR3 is TGTGCCAGCAGCTTGGTGGGAATGGGCAATGAGCAGTTCTTC.

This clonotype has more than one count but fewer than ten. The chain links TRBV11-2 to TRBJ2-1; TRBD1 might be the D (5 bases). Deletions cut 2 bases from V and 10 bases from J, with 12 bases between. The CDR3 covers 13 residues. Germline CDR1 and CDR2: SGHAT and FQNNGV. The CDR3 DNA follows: TGTGCCAGCAGCTTACAAGCAGCAGGGGAGCAGTTCTTC. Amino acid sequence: CASSLQAAGEQFF.

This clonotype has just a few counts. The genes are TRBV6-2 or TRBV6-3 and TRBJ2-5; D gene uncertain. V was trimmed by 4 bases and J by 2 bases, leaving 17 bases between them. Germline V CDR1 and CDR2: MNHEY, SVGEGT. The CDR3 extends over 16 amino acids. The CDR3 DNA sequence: TGTGCCAGCAGTTCCCCTCCCCTAAGAGGTCAAGAGACCCAGTACTTC. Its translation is CASSSPPLRGQETQYF.

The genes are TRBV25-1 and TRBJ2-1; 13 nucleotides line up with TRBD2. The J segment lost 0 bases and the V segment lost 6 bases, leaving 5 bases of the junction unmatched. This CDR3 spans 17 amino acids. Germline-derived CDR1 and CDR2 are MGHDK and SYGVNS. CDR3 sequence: CASRGTSGVGSYNEQFF. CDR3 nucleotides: TGTGCCAGCAGAGGGACTAGCGGGGTCGGCTCCTACAATGAGCAGTTCTTC.

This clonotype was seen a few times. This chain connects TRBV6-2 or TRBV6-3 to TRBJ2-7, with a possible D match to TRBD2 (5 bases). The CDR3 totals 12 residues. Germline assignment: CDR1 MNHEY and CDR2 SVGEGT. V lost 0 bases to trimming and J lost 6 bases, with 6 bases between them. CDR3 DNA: TGTGCCAGCAGTTACTCACGGGGCGAGCAGTACTTC. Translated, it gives CASSYSRGEQYF.

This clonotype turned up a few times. CDR3 region: CASSLGTRGRYTQYF. The CDR3 DNA follows: TGTGCCAGCAGCTTAGGGACTAGGGGTCGGTATACGCAGTATTTT. The chain employs TRBV7-8 and TRBJ2-3; 7 bases match TRBD2. The CDR3 has 15 residues. The trim removed 1 base at V and 7 bases at J, leaving 8 bases unmatched. The V gene's germline CDR1 is SGHVS and CDR2 FQNEAQ.

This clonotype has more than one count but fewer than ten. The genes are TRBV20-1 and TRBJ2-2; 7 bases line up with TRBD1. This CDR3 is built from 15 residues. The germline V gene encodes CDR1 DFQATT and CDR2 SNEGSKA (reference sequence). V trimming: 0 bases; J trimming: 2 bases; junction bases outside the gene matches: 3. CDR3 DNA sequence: TGCAGTGCTAGAGATGGGGACAGAAACACCGGGGAGCTGTTTTTT. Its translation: CSARDGDRNTGELFF.

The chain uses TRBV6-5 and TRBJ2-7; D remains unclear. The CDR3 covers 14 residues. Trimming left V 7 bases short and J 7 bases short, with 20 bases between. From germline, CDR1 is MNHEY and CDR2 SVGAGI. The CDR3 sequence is CASILGGPLEEQYF. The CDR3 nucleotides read TGTGCCAGCATTTTAGGTGGCCCTCTGGAGGAGCAGTACTTC.

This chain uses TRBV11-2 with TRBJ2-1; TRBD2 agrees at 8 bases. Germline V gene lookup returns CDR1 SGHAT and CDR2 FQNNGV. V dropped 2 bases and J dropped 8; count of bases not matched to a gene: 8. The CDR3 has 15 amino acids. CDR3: CASSLSGGPVYEQFF. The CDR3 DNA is TGTGCCAGCAGCTTATCGGGGGGGCCAGTGTATGAGCAGTTCTTC.

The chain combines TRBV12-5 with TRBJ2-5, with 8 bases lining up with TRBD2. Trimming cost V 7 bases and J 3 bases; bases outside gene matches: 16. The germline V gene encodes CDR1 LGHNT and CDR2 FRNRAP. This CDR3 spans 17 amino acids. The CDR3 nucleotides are TGTGCTAGTGCCCACGTCCGGGCCGGGGGGGTTGAAGAGACCCAGTACTTC. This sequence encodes CASAHVRAGGVEETQYF.

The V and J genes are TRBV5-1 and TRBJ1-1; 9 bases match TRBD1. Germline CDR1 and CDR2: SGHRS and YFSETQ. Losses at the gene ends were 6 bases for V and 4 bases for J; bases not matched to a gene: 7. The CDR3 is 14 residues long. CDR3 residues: CASNRDRAGTEAFF. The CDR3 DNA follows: TGCGCCAGCAACAGGGACAGGGCGGGCACTGAAGCTTTCTTT.

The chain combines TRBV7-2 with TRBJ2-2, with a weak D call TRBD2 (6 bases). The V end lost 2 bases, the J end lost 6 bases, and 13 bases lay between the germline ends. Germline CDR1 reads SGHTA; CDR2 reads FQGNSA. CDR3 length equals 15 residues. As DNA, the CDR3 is TGTGCCAGCAGCTTATTTTGGAGGGAGCCCGGGGAGCTGTTTTTT. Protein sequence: CASSLFWREPGELFF.

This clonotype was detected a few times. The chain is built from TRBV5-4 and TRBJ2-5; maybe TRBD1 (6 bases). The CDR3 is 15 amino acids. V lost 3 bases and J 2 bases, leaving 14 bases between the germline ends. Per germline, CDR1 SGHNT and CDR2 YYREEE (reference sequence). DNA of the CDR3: TGTGCCAGCAGCTCGCCGGGACAAGGGCAAGAGACCCAGTACTTC. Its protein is CASSSPGQGQETQYF.

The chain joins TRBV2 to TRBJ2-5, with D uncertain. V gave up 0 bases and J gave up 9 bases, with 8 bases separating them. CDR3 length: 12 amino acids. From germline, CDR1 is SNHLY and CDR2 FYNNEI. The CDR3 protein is CASSEAGEAQYF. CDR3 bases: TGTGCCAGCAGTGAAGCGGGTGAGGCCCAGTACTTC.

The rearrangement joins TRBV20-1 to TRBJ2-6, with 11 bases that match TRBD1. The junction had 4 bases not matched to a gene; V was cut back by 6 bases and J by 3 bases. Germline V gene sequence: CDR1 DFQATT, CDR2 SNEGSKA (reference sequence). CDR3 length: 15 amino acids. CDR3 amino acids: CSAMDRGRGANVLTF. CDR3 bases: TGCAGTGCCATGGACAGGGGGCGTGGGGCCAACGTCCTGACTTTC.

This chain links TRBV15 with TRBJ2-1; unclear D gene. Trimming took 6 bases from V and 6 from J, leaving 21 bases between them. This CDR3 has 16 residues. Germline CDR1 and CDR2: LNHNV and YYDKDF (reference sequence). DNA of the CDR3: TGTGCCACCAGATTACACCGGGCCTCGAAAGGCAATGAGCAGTTCTTC. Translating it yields CATRLHRASKGNEQFF.

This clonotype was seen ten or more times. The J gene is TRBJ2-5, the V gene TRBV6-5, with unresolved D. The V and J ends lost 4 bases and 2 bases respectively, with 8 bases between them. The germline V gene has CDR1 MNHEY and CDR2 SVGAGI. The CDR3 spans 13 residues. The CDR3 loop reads CASSFTRQETQYF. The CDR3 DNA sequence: TGTGCCAGCAGTTTTACACGGCAAGAGACCCAGTACTTC.

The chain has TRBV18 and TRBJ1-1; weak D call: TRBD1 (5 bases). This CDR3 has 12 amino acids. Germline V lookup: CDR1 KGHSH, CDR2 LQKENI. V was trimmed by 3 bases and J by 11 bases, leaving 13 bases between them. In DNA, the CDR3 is TGTGCCAGCTCACCTCTTCAGGGAGAGGCTTTCTTT. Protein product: CASSPLQGEAFF.

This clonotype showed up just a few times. In DNA, the CDR3 is TGTGCCAGCAGCCCTTACACCGGGACCTACGAGCAGTACTTC. The encoded protein is CASSPYTGTYEQYF. The V call is TRBV7-6, the J call TRBJ2-7, with a tentative D call TRBD2 (5 bases). The V gene's germline CDR1 is SGHVS and CDR2 FNYEAQ. Between the trimmed V and J ends, which lost 5 bases and 2 bases, there was a span of 13 bases. This CDR3 has 14 amino acids.

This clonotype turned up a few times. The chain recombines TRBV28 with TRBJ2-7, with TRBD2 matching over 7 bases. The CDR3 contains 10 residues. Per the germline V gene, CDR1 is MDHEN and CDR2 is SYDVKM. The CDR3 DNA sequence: TGTGCGAGCGGGAACGGCGAGCAGTACTTC. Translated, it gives CASGNGEQYF.

The CDR3: CSARVGGQNQPQHF. DNA for the CDR3: TGCAGTGCTAGAGTCGGGGGGCAGAATCAGCCCCAGCATTTT. This chain links TRBV20-1 with TRBJ1-5; D perhaps matches TRBD1 (6 bases). Trimming cost V 1 base and J 4 bases, with 11 bases left between them. Germline V gene lookup returns CDR1 DFQATT and CDR2 SNEGSKA (reference sequence). CDR3 size: 14 residues.

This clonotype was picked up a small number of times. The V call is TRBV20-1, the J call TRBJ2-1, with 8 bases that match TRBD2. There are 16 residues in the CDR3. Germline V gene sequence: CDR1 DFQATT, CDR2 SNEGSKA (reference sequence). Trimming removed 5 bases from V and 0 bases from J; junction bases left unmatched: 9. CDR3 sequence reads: CSARPGGQSSYNEQFF. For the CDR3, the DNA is TGCAGTGCTCGCCCGGGAGGGCAGAGCTCCTACAATGAGCAGTTCTTC.

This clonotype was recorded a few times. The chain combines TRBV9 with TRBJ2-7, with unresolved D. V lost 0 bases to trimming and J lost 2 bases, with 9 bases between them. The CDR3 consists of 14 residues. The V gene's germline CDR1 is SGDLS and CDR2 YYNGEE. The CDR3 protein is CASSVGGSPYEQYF. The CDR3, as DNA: TGTGCCAGCAGCGTAGGTGGATCCCCCTACGAGCAGTACTTC.

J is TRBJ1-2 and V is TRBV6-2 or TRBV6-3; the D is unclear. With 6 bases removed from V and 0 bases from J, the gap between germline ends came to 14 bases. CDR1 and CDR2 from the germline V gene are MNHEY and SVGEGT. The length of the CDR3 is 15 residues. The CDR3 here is CASSYDLGANYGYTF. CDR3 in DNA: TGTGCCAGCAGCTACGATCTGGGTGCTAACTATGGCTACACCTTC.

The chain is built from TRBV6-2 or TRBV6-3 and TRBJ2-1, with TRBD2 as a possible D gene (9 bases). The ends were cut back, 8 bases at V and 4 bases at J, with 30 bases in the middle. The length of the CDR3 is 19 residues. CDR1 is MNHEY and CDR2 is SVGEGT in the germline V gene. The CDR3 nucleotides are TGTGCCAGCCGTCCGGCAGGGGGCATTTTGCGGGAGGGGTACAATGAGCAGTTCTTC. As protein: CASRPAGGILREGYNEQFF.

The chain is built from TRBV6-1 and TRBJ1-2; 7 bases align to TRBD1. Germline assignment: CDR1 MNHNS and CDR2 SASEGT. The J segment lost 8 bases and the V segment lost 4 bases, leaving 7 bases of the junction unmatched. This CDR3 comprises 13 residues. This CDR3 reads CASSAMDRTGYTF. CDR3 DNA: TGTGCCAGCAGTGCCATGGACAGGACAGGCTACACCTTC.